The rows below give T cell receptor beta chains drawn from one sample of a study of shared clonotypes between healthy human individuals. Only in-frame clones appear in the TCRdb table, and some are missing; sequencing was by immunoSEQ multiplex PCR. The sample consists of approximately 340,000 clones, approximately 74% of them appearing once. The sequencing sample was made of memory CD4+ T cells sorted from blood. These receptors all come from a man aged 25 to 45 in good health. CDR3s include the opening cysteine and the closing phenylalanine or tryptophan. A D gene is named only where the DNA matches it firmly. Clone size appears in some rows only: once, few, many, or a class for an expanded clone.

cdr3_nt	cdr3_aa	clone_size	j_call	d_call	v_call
TGCAGTGCCCATGATGGAGATACGCAGTATTTT	CSAHDGDTQYF	-	TRBJ2-3	-	TRBV20-1
TGTGCCAGCACTATCCAGCGGGGCTACGAGCAGTACTTC	CASTIQRGYEQYF	-	TRBJ2-7	TRBD2	TRBV13
TGTGCCATCAGGCAACAGGGGGGGAATGCTGCTAGCGGGGGATACACAGATACGCAGTATTTT	CAIRQQGGNAASGGYTDTQYF	few	TRBJ2-3	TRBD2	TRBV10-3
TGTGCCAGCAGTAGACTAGCGGGAGGTTTGTATTCCTACGAGCAGTACTTC	CASSRLAGGLYSYEQYF	-	TRBJ2-7	TRBD2	TRBV2
TGTGCCAGCTCACCACCGGGGGGGGGCACAGATACGCAGTATTTT	CASSPPGGGTDTQYF	-	TRBJ2-3	TRBD2	TRBV18
TGTGCCAGTCTACCTTCCCGGGGCAAATCAACTGAAGCTTTCTTT	CASLPSRGKSTEAFF	-	TRBJ1-1	-	TRBV28
TGCAGCGTTGGGGCAGCCTACGAGCAGTACTTC	CSVGAAYEQYF	few	TRBJ2-7	-	TRBV29-1
TGTGCCTGGACTAGGGGGGGCAATGAGCAGTTCTTC	CAWTRGGNEQFF	few	TRBJ2-1	-	TRBV30
TGTGCCAGCAGTCCTAGCGGGAGACCCTACAATGAGCAGTTCTTC	CASSPSGRPYNEQFF	-	TRBJ2-1	TRBD2	TRBV6-6
TGTGCCAGCTCAGTGGACAGGGTCGGTGGCACCGGGGAGCTGTTTTTT	CASSVDRVGGTGELFF	-	TRBJ2-2	TRBD1	TRBV18
TGTGCCAGTAGTATAGGGCATAAACCCGGGGAGCTGTTTTTT	CASSIGHKPGELFF	-	TRBJ2-2	-	TRBV19
TGCGCCAGCAGCCGGGACTGGAGGGACACAGATACGCAGTATTTT	CASSRDWRDTDTQYF	-	TRBJ2-3	-	TRBV5-1
TGTGCCAGCTCCCCCTGGGGGAGCCGAATCCCTGGAAACACCATATATTTT	CASSPWGSRIPGNTIYF	-	TRBJ1-3	-	TRBV18
TGTGCCAGCCGTACAGGGTCACGGGAGACCCAGTACTTC	CASRTGSRETQYF	-	TRBJ2-5	-	TRBV28
TGTGCCAGCAGTTTATACGGGGTTGCCGGCACTGAAGCTTTCTTT	CASSLYGVAGTEAFF	few	TRBJ1-1	-	TRBV28
TGTGCCAGCAGCTTTCAGGGTAAGGGTGAAGCTTTCTTT	CASSFQGKGEAFF	once	TRBJ1-1	-	TRBV7-2
TGTGCCAGCAGCCGGACACTTAAAGGGAGGGATACGCAGTATTTT	CASSRTLKGRDTQYF	-	TRBJ2-3	-	TRBV5-6
TGCAGCGTTGAGAGGGGAGTCCAAGAGACCCAGTACTTC	CSVERGVQETQYF	-	TRBJ2-5	-	TRBV29-1
TGTGCCACCCAGGCTCCCAGCGGGACCTACGAGCAGTACTTC	CATQAPSGTYEQYF	-	TRBJ2-7	TRBD2	TRBV28
TGCGCCAGCAGCCTCAGGGGTATCGGGGAGCTGTTTTTT	CASSLRGIGELFF	few	TRBJ2-2	-	TRBV4-1
TGTGCCAGCATCGGGTTTTTTGGGGGTAATGAAAAACTGTTTTTT	CASIGFFGGNEKLFF	-	TRBJ1-4	-	TRBV6-5
TGTGCCAGCAGCTTAGGAGGTGCGGGAGGAGGCGAGCAGTACTTC	CASSLGGAGGGEQYF	-	TRBJ2-7	TRBD2	TRBV7-6
TGTGCCAGCAGCTTTACTAGCCCGAACACCGGGGAGCTGTTTTTT	CASSFTSPNTGELFF	-	TRBJ2-2	-	TRBV5-4
TGTGCCAGCAGCGCCTCTAACGTCAGGGCTACAGGCTACACCTTC	CASSASNVRATGYTF	-	TRBJ1-2	-	TRBV7-9
TGTGCCAGCTCACCACATCCACTCGATCCCTACGAGCAGTACTTC	CASSPHPLDPYEQYF	-	TRBJ2-7	-	TRBV18
TGCGCCAGCAGCTCCCGACCAGCGGGGGACACAGATACGCAGTATTTT	CASSSRPAGDTDTQYF	once	TRBJ2-3	TRBD2	TRBV5-1
TGCGCCAGGCCCGCAGGGACCAAACACAGCGGGGAGCTGTTTTTT	CARPAGTKHSGELFF	-	TRBJ2-2	-	TRBV10-1
TGTGCGAGCACGGAGACTAGCGGATTCATGAACACCGGGGAGCTGTTTTTT	CASTETSGFMNTGELFF	-	TRBJ2-2	TRBD2	TRBV2
TGCAGCGTTCCCCCCCCGCCGGGACCACCCCTACGCACAGATACGCAGTATTTT	CSVPPPPGPPLRTDTQYF	-	TRBJ2-3	-	TRBV29-1
TGTGCCAGCAGTTTGCAAGCTCGGGACAGCTCCTACGAGCAGTACTTC	CASSLQARDSSYEQYF	once	TRBJ2-7	TRBD1	TRBV28
TGTGCCAGCAGCTTAGGTGATAGCAATCAGCCCCAGCATTTT	CASSLGDSNQPQHF	-	TRBJ1-5	-	TRBV7-6
TGTGCCAGCAAGGAAACAGGGGGGGGAGAGACCCAGTACTTC	CASKETGGGETQYF	-	TRBJ2-5	-	TRBV19
TGTGCCAGCAGCTTAGCAGGGACAGGGGGCGTCAACCTCTACGAGCAGTACTTC	CASSLAGTGGVNLYEQYF	-	TRBJ2-7	TRBD1	TRBV7-6
TGCGCCAGCAGGTTTCTAAGCGGGAGTGGCGATGAGCAGTTCTTC	CASRFLSGSGDEQFF	-	TRBJ2-1	TRBD2	TRBV5-1
TGTGCCACCAGCAGAGGGACACCTCGGGATGAAAAACTGTTTTTT	CATSRGTPRDEKLFF	-	TRBJ1-4	-	TRBV15
TGTGCCAGCAGCTTGGTCGGGACTAGCGGGTACGAGCAGTACTTC	CASSLVGTSGYEQYF	few	TRBJ2-7	TRBD2	TRBV5-4
TGTGCCAGCAGTTTAAACGGGGGCTTTGTTGGCTACACCTTC	CASSLNGGFVGYTF	-	TRBJ1-2	-	TRBV28
TGTGCCAGCAGCCTAGCGGGGAACCCATACAATGAGCAGTTCTTC	CASSLAGNPYNEQFF	-	TRBJ2-1	TRBD2	TRBV7-3
TGTGCCAGTAGAGGACAGTCTAATGAAAAACTGTTTTTT	CASRGQSNEKLFF	-	TRBJ1-4	-	TRBV19
TGTGCCATCAGTGAGGTTATCAACTATGGCTACACCTTC	CAISEVINYGYTF	few	TRBJ1-2	-	TRBV10-3
TGTGCCACCAGCAGAGATAAGGCTAGCGAGCGGGCCAAAAACATTCAGTACTTC	CATSRDKASERAKNIQYF	-	TRBJ2-4	-	TRBV15
TGTGCCAGCAGCTTATCCTGGGGAGGGGGCAATGAGCAGTTCTTC	CASSLSWGGGNEQFF	-	TRBJ2-1	-	TRBV7-6
TGTGCCATCAGTGCGGGCCCGGGACTAGCGACTGGAGATACGCAGTATTTT	CAISAGPGLATGDTQYF	-	TRBJ2-3	TRBD2	TRBV10-3
TGTGCCCGAAAGTCGGGAGATTATGGCTACACCTTC	CARKSGDYGYTF	few	TRBJ1-2	-	TRBV30